Presented here are 21 T cell receptor beta chains from one specimen sequenced in a study of CD8+ T cells in alopecia areata. Following extraction, RNA underwent reverse transcription to cDNA, which served as the sequencing template. Sequenced by immunoSEQ multiplex PCR; TCRdb stores in-frame clones only, minus some. The sample lists some 170,000 clones; around 71% were seen once. This sample comprised CD8+ T cells sorted from blood, obtained at week 0. The receptors were gathered from a human donor with alopecia areata.

This chain joins TRBV13 and TRBJ2-7, with 10 bases lining up with TRBD2. V gave up 5 bases and J gave up 5 bases; unmatched junction bases: 6. Per germline, CDR1 PRHDT and CDR2 FYEKMQ (reference sequence). The CDR3 is made up of 14 amino acids. The CDR3 DNA follows: TGTGCCAGCAGCCGGAGCGGGGGGGCCGACGAGCAGTACTTC. The encoded protein is CASSRSGGADEQYF.

This clone was counted only a few times. The rearrangement joins TRBV29-1 to TRBJ2-3; D is perhaps TRBD2 (6 bases). V lost 7 bases and J 6 bases, leaving 23 bases between the germline ends. The germline V gene has CDR1 SQVTM and CDR2 ANQGSEA. The CDR3 is 15 amino acids. The CDR3: CSGGRIGTVLDTQYF. CDR3 in DNA: TGCAGCGGGGGGAGGATAGGGACGGTTCTTGATACGCAGTATTTT.

The gene calls are TRBV7-6 and TRBJ2-5, with 9 bases fitting TRBD1. Germline V CDR1 and CDR2: SGHVS, FNYEAQ. CDR3 length equals 16 residues. Germline trimming cut 3 bases from V and 2 bases from J; bases unmatched to any gene: 7. CDR3 sequence: CASSFKGQGGQETQYF. As DNA, the CDR3 is TGTGCCAGCAGCTTCAAGGGACAGGGCGGACAAGAGACCCAGTACTTC.

The genes are TRBV10-2 and TRBJ2-3; perhaps TRBD2 as D (5 bases). CDR1 WSHSY and CDR2 SAAADI come from the germline V gene. V lost 5 bases and J 0 bases, leaving 12 bases between the germline ends. There are 15 residues in the CDR3. CDR3 in DNA: TGCGCCAGCAGTCATCGGGGAGCCAGCACAGATACGCAGTATTTT. It is translated as CASSHRGASTDTQYF.

There are many counts of this clone. The chain has TRBV7-9 and TRBJ1-1; D not certain. Trimming took 2 bases from V and 5 from J, leaving 6 bases between them. Germline CDR1 and CDR2: SEHNR and FQNEAQ (reference sequence). The CDR3 runs to 12 residues. In DNA form, the CDR3 reads TGTGCCAGCAGCTTAATTCTGACTGAAGCTTTCTTT. This sequence encodes CASSLILTEAFF.

The chain carries TRBV29-1 and TRBJ1-1, with D perhaps matching TRBD1 (6 bases). The germline gives CDR1 SQVTM, CDR2 ANQGSEA. The CDR3 extends over 13 amino acids. The germline V and J ends were trimmed by 6 bases and 1 base, with 12 bases remaining between them. In DNA form, the CDR3 reads TGCAGCGTGGAAACGGACAGGAACACTGAAGCTTTCTTT. Protein sequence: CSVETDRNTEAFF.

This chain uses TRBV30 with TRBJ2-7, with D perhaps given as TRBD1 or TRBD2 (5 bases each). The CDR3 runs 13 residues. Germline V gives CDR1 GTSNPN, CDR2 SVGIG (reference sequence). V lost 4 bases, J lost 2 bases, and 12 bases lay in between. In nucleotides, the CDR3 is TGTGCCTGGAACGGGGCGGGCGCCTACGAGCAGTACTTC. This codes for CAWNGAGAYEQYF.

This clone is labeled as medium-sized. The J gene is TRBJ1-2, the V gene TRBV5-1; 7 bases match TRBD1. J gave up 7 bases and V 7 bases, and 19 bases lay outside the gene matches. The germline V gene has CDR1 SGHRS and CDR2 YFSETQ. There are 16 residues in the CDR3. Written as DNA, the CDR3 is TGCGCCAGCTCCGAGACGACATATGACAGGGTCCGTGGCTACACCTTC. It yields the protein CASSETTYDRVRGYTF.

The chain employs TRBV7-9 and TRBJ2-5, with a possible D match to TRBD1 (6 bases). V lost 5 bases and J lost 0, with 10 bases in between. The CDR3 has 14 residues. Germline-derived CDR1 and CDR2 are SEHNR and FQNEAQ (reference sequence). The CDR3 coding sequence is TGTGCCAGCAGCCTAGGGGGTCACCAAGAGACCCAGTACTTC. Encoded protein: CASSLGGHQETQYF.

The V and J genes are TRBV29-1 and TRBJ2-7; tentatively, D is TRBD1 or TRBD2 (5 bases each). The V gene lost 4 bases and the J gene lost 0 bases, with 10 bases spanning the gap. CDR1 SQVTM and CDR2 ANQGSEA come from the germline V gene. This CDR3 comprises 13 residues. The CDR3 nucleotides read TGCAGCGTTGTTGGGGGTATCTCCTACGAGCAGTACTTC. It translates to CSVVGGISYEQYF.

V gene TRBV6-5 combines with J gene TRBJ1-1, with 8 bases fitting TRBD1. The CDR3 consists of 13 residues. V shed 6 bases, J shed 4 bases, and the junction held 4 bases outside the gene matches. CDR1 MNHEY and CDR2 SVGAGI come from the germline V gene. CDR3 sequence: CASSYRGSTEAFF. The CDR3 DNA reads as TGTGCCAGCAGCTACAGGGGGAGCACTGAAGCTTTCTTT.

This chain uses TRBV30 with TRBJ1-4, with unresolved D. V was trimmed by 0 bases and J by 5 bases, leaving 4 bases between them. There are 12 residues in the CDR3. CDR1 and CDR2 (germline): GTSNPN, SVGIG (reference sequence). DNA for the CDR3: TGTGCCTGGAGTGTCACAAATGAAAAACTGTTTTTT. This translates into CAWSVTNEKLFF.

The CDR3 is CATSRAPPTGFGETQYF. DNA for the CDR3: TGTGCCACCAGCAGAGCTCCACCGACAGGGTTTGGAGAGACCCAGTACTTC. The chain couples TRBV15 to TRBJ2-5, with 7 bases fitting TRBD1. The junction had 12 bases not matched to a gene; V was cut back by 1 base and J by 4 bases. CDR3 size: 17 residues. Germline CDR1 is LNHNV and CDR2 is YYDKDF (reference sequence).

J is TRBJ1-5 and V is TRBV2; D gene ambiguous. This CDR3 spans 14 amino acids. CDR1 SNHLY and CDR2 FYNNEI come from the germline V gene. With 4 bases removed from V and 6 bases from J, the gap between germline ends came to 13 bases. The CDR3 is CASSGVGLVQPQHF. CDR3 nucleotides: TGTGCCAGCAGTGGGGTCGGGCTAGTTCAGCCCCAGCATTTT.

This clone has just one count. The chain uses TRBV5-1 and TRBJ2-3; D not resolved. The germline V gene has CDR1 SGHRS and CDR2 YFSETQ. The CDR3 length is 17 residues. Trimming took off 2 bases at V and 0 bases at J, with 16 bases between the two ends. The CDR3 DNA reads as TGCGCCAGCAGCTTCTCCGTGGGCGCTATTAGCACAGATACGCAGTATTTT. This gives the protein CASSFSVGAISTDTQYF.

The chain links TRBV5-6 to TRBJ1-2; D is unclear. V lost 4 bases and J 0 bases, leaving 7 bases between the germline ends. The CDR3 has 13 amino acids. Germline V CDR1 and CDR2: SGHDT, YYEEEE. The CDR3 sequence is CASSTGANYGYTF. The CDR3, as DNA: TGTGCCAGCAGCACGGGAGCTAACTATGGCTACACCTTC. Drawing the rest from reference TRBV5-6 and TRBJ1-2, the complete variable domain is DAGVTQSPTHLIKTRGQQVTLRCSPKSGHDTVSWYQQALGQGPQFIFQYYEEEERQRGNFPDRFSGHQFPNYSSELNVNALLLGDSALYLCASSTGANYGYTFGSGTRLTVV.

This clone was seen just once. A read error is possible here, since a much larger clone lies one base away. The chain has TRBV2 and TRBJ2-7, with D possibly being TRBD1 (6 bases). Trimming stripped 9 bases from V and 2 bases from J, with 8 bases between. This CDR3 has 11 amino acids. Germline-derived CDR1 and CDR2 are SNHLY and FYNNEI. Written as DNA, the CDR3 is TGTGCCAGAAGACAGGCCTACGAGCAGTACTTC. Protein: CARRQAYEQYF.

This clone was detected a few times. The chain joins TRBV28 to TRBJ2-5; no reliable D call. CDR3 length equals 12 residues. Between the trimmed V and J ends, which lost 3 bases and 3 bases, there was a span of 5 bases. Germline CDR1 and CDR2: MDHEN and SYDVKM. CDR3: CASSFGKETQYF. The CDR3 coding sequence is TGTGCCAGCAGTTTTGGGAAAGAGACCCAGTACTTC.

This clone was counted only a few times. V and J are TRBV29-1 and TRBJ2-7; the match to TRBD1 covers 8 bases. This CDR3 spans 14 amino acids. The junction had 9 bases not matched to a gene; V was cut back by 8 bases and J by 0 bases. CDR1 SQVTM and CDR2 ANQGSEA come from the germline V gene. As DNA, the CDR3 is TGCAGCTCAGCGGCCGGGACAGGCTCCTACGAGCAGTACTTC. Amino acids: CSSAAGTGSYEQYF.

The chain has TRBV29-1 and TRBJ2-4; tentative D call: TRBD2 (6 bases). Trimming took off 7 bases at V and 0 bases at J, with 16 bases between the two ends. This CDR3 contains 15 residues. Looked up from germline, CDR1 is SQVTM and CDR2 is ANQGSEA. This CDR3 is CSARSGEVAKNIQYF. In DNA, the CDR3 is TGCAGCGCCCGGTCGGGGGAGGTAGCCAAAAACATTCAGTACTTC.

The gene calls are TRBV29-1 and TRBJ2-7; D remains ambiguous. Between the trimmed V and J ends, which lost 4 bases and 5 bases, there was a span of 12 bases. The CDR3 runs to 12 residues. CDR1 is SQVTM, CDR2 ANQGSEA, per germline. The CDR3: CSVVSYGHEQYF. The DNA of the CDR3 is TGCAGCGTTGTTTCCTACGGACACGAGCAGTACTTC.